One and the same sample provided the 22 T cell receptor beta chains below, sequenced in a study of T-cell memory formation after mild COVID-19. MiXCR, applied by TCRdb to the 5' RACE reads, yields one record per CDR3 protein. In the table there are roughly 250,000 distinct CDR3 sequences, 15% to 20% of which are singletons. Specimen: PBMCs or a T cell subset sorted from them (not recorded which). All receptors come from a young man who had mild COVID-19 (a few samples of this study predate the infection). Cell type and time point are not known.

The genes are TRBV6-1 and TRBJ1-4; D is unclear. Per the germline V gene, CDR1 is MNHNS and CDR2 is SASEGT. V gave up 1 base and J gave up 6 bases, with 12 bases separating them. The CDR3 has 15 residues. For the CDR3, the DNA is TGTGCCAGCAGTGAAGGGTGGCGACTGGATGAAAAACTGTTTTTT. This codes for CASSEGWRLDEKLFF.

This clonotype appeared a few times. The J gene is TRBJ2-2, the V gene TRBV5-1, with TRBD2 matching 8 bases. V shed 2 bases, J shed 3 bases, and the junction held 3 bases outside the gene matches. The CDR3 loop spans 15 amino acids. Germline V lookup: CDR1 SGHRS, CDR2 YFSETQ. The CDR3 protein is CASSFSGAHTGELFF. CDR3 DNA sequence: TGCGCCAGCAGCTTTAGCGGGGCTCACACCGGGGAGCTGTTTTTT.

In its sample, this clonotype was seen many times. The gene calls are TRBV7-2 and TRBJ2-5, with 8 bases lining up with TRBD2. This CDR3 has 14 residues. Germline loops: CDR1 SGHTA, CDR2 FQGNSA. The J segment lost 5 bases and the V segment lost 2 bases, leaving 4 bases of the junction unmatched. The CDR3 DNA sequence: TGTGCCAGCAGCTTAACGGGGGGGGCGGAGACCCAGTACTTC. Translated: CASSLTGGAETQYF.

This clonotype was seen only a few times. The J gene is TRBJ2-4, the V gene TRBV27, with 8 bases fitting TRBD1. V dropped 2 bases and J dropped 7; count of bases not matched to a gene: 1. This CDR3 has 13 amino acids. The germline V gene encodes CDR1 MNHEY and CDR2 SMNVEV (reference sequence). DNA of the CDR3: TGTGCCAGCAGTTTACAGGGGGCGAACATTCAGTACTTC. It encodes CASSLQGANIQYF.

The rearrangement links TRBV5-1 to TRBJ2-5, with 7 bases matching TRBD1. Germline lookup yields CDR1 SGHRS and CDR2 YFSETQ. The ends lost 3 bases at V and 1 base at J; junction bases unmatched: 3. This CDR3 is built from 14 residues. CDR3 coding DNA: TGCGCCAGCAGCTCCGGGACAGCCCAAGAGACCCAGTACTTC. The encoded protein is CASSSGTAQETQYF.

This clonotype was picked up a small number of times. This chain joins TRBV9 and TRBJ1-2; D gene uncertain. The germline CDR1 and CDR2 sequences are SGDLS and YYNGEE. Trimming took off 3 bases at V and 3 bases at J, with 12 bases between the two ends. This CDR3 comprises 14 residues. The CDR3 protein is CASSAEAGDYGYTF. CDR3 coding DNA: TGTGCCAGCAGCGCCGAGGCCGGGGACTATGGCTACACCTTC.

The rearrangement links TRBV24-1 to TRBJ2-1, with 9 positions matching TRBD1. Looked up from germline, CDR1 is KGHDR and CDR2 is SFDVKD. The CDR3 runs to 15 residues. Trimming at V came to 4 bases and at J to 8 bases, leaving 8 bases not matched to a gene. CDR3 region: CATSESGTGTHEQFF. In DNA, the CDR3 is TGTGCCACCAGTGAGTCCGGGACAGGGACCCATGAGCAGTTCTTC.

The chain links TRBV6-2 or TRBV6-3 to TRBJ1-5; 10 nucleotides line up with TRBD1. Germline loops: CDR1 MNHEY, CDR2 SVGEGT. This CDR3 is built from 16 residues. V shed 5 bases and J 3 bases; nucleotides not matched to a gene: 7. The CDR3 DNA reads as TGTGCCAGCAGTACAGGACAGGGGGTATTCAATCAGCCCCAGCATTTT. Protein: CASSTGQGVFNQPQHF.

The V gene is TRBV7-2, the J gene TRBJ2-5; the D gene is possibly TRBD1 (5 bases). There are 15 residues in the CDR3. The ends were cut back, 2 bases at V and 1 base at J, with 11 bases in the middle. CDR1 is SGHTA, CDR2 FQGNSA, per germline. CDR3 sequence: CASSLSQGLQETQYF. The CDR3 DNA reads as TGTGCCAGCAGCTTAAGTCAGGGCCTCCAAGAGACCCAGTACTTC.

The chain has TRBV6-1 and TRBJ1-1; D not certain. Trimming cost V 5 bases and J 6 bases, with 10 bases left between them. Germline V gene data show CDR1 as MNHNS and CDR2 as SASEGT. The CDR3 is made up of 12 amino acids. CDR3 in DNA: TGTGCCAGCAGTCCCTTGAAGGCTGAAGCTTTCTTT. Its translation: CASSPLKAEAFF.

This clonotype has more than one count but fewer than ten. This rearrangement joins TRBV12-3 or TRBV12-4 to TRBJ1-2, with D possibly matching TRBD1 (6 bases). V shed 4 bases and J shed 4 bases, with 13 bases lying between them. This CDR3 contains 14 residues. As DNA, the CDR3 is TGTGCCAGCAGTTCCCGTGACAGGATCTATGGCTACACCTTC. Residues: CASSSRDRIYGYTF.

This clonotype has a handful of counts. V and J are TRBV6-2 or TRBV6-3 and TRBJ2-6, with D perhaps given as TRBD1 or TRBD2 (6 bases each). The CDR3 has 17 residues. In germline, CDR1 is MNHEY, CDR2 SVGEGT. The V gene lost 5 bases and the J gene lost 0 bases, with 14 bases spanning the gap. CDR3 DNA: TGTGCCAGCAGTGACGGGGGCCACTACTCTGGGGCCAACGTCCTGACTTTC. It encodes CASSDGGHYSGANVLTF.

This CDR3 is CASSLPRGGQPSTDTQYF. CDR3 nucleotides: TGCGCCAGCAGCTTACCCAGGGGGGGACAGCCTAGCACAGATACGCAGTATTTT. The V and J genes are TRBV4-1 and TRBJ2-3; tentatively, D is TRBD1 or TRBD2 (7 bases each). The germline CDR1 and CDR2 sequences are MGHRA and YSYEKL. Trimming took off 5 bases at V and 0 bases at J, with 21 bases between the two ends. The CDR3 consists of 18 residues.

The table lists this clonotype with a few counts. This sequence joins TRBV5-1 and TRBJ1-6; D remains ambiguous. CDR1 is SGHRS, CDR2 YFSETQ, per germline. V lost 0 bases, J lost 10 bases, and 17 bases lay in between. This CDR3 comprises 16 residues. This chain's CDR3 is CASSLVPPGFQSPLHF. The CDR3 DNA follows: TGCGCCAGCAGCTTGGTTCCACCGGGATTTCAATCACCCCTCCACTTT.

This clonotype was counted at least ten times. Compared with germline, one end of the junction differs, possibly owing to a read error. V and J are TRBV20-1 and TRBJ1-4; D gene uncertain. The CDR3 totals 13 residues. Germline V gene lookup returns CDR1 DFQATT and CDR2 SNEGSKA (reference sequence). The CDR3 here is CSAREATNEKLFF. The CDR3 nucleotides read TGCAGTGCAAGAGAGGCAACTAATGAAAAACTGTTTTTT.

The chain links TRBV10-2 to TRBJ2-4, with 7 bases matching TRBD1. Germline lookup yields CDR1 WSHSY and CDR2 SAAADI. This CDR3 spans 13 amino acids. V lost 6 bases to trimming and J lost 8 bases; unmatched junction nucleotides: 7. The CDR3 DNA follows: TGCGCCAGCAGGGACGACAGGGTGGACATTCAGTACTTC. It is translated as CASRDDRVDIQYF.

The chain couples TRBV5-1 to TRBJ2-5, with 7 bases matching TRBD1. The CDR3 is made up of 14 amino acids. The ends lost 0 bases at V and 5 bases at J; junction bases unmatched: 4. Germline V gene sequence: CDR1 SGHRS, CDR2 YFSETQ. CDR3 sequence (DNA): TGCGCCAGCAGCTTGGAGGGGGCTGCGGAGACCCAGTACTTC. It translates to CASSLEGAAETQYF.

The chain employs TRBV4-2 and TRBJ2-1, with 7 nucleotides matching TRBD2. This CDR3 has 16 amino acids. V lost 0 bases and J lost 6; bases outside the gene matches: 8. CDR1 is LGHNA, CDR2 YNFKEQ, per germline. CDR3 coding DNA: TGTGCCAGCAGCCAAGATGGGGGGGATCCTCCCAATGAGCAGTTCTTC. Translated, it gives CASSQDGGDPPNEQFF.

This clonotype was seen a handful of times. The CDR3: CASSLSGQGVGDTQYF. DNA for the CDR3: TGCGCCAGCAGCTTGAGCGGACAGGGGGTTGGAGATACGCAGTATTTT. V gene TRBV5-1 combines with J gene TRBJ2-3; 10 nucleotides align to TRBD1. The CDR3 sequence is 16 residues long. V trimming: 1 base; J trimming: 5 bases; junction bases outside the gene matches: 7. The germline V gene encodes CDR1 SGHRS and CDR2 YFSETQ.

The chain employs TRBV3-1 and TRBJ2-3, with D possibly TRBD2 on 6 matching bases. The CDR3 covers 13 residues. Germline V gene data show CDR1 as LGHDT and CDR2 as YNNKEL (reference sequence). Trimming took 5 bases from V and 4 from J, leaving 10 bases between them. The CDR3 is CASSSIAADTQYF. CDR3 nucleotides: TGTGCCAGCAGCAGTATAGCGGCAGATACGCAGTATTTT.

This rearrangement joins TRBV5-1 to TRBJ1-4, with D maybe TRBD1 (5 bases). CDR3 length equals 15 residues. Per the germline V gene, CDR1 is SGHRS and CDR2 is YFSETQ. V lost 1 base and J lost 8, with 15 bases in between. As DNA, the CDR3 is TGCGCCAGCAGCTTGAATGCAGGGAAGTTGGAAAAACTGTTTTTT. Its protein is CASSLNAGKLEKLFF. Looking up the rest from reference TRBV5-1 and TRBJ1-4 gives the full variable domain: KAGVTQTPRYLIKTRGQQVTLSCSPISGHRSVSWYQQTPGQGLQFLFEYFSETQRNKGNFPGRFSGRQFSNSRSEMNVSTLELGDSALYLCASSLNAGKLEKLFFGSGTQLSVL.

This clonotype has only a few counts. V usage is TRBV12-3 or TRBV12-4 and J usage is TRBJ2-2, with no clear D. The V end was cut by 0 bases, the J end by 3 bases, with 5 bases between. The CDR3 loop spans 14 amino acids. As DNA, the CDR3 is TGTGCCAGCAGTTTAGCTGGAGACACCGGGGAGCTGTTTTTT. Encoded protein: CASSLAGDTGELFF.